This T cell receptor (beta chain) emerged from a study of T cell responses to AZD1222 COVID-19 vaccine. General observations from the study: Every sample of the repertoires postdated the peak T cell response.

Using immunoSEQ multiplex PCR, the repertoire was profiled, and TCRdb retains in-frame clones only, with some absent. This table holds about 180,000 clones, 85% to 90% found once. Note on this clone: The antigen remains unidentified.

Germline CDR1 MDHEN, CDR2 SYDVKM. With 5 bases clipped from V and 2 bases from J, the junction kept 11 bases outside the gene matches. The CDR3 runs 16 residues. Source: peripheral blood, taken on day 0 of AZD1222 vaccination. The genes are TRBV28 and TRBJ2-5; TRBD2 agrees at 7 bases. This TCR was recovered from an adult in good health. As DNA, the CDR3 is TGTGCCAGCAGTCGACCCCCCGGCGGGGGACAAGAGACCCAGTACTTC. It translates to CASSRPPGGGQETQYF.